Shown below are 8 T cell receptor beta chains from a single sample sequenced in a study of T cells in Graves' hyperthyroidism and ophthalmopathy. RNA transcripts provided the source from which TCR beta CDR3 regions were amplified. HTBI primers were used for first-round RT-PCR of the TCR CDR3. One entry per CDR3 protein, called by TCRdb with MiXCR from the multiplex PCR reads. The table shows over 650,000 distinct CDR3 sequences, with 16% occurring only once. The specimen sequenced was blood. The receptor set was obtained from a man aged 18 to 30 with Graves' hyperthyroidism.

This clonotype has more than one count but fewer than ten. This rearrangement joins TRBV30 to TRBJ2-7, with 8 bases fitting TRBD2. The germline gives CDR1 GTSNPN, CDR2 SVGIG (reference sequence). The ends lost 3 bases at V and 2 bases at J; junction bases unmatched: 0. This CDR3 is 12 amino acids long. The CDR3 sequence is CAWRGLAYEQYF. CDR3 nucleotides: TGTGCCTGGAGGGGACTAGCCTACGAGCAGTACTTC.

This sequence joins TRBV29-1 and TRBJ2-5; D may be TRBD2 (6 bases). V shed 6 bases and J shed 0 bases, with 11 bases lying between them. The V gene's germline CDR1 is SQVTM and CDR2 ANQGSEA. The CDR3 spans 13 residues. The CDR3 region is CSVVGGNQETQYF. In nucleotides, the CDR3 is TGCAGCGTCGTGGGAGGCAACCAAGAGACCCAGTACTTC.

This clonotype was seen at least ten times. This chain links TRBV2 with TRBJ2-7; 10 bases line up with TRBD1. The CDR3 covers 13 residues. Germline CDR1 SNHLY, CDR2 FYNNEI. V lost 7 bases, J lost 4 bases, and 4 bases stayed unmatched. CDR3 nucleotide sequence: TGTGCCAGCACCGGGACAGGGGTTTACGAGCAGTACTTC. Translated: CASTGTGVYEQYF.

This chain links TRBV18 with TRBJ2-7; 13 nucleotides match TRBD2. The junction had 17 bases not matched to a gene; V was cut back by 1 base and J by 2 bases. Germline-derived CDR1 and CDR2 are KGHSH and LQKENI. The CDR3 has 21 residues. The CDR3 reads CASSPRVETSGRVMLPYEQYF. CDR3 DNA sequence: TGTGCCAGCTCACCACGTGTTGAAACTAGCGGGAGGGTTATGCTCCCCTACGAGCAGTACTTC.

J is TRBJ2-3 and V is TRBV13, with D tentatively TRBD1 or TRBD2 (8 bases each). The CDR3 is 15 residues long. V lost 0 bases, J lost 5 bases, and 12 bases lay in between. Germline lookup yields CDR1 PRHDT and CDR2 FYEKMQ (reference sequence). In DNA form, the CDR3 reads TGTGCCAGCAGCTTAGGTAGCGGGACAGGAGATACGCAGTATTTT. Protein: CASSLGSGTGDTQYF.

This clonotype was counted at least ten times. The chain has TRBV28 and TRBJ2-2, with D tentatively TRBD2 (6 bases). In germline, CDR1 is MDHEN, CDR2 SYDVKM. The CDR3 contains 16 residues. The V gene lost 6 bases and the J gene lost 0 bases, with 14 bases spanning the gap. Written as DNA, the CDR3 is TGTGCCAGCAGCCCCTTGGGACTTGCGAACACCGGGGAGCTGTTTTTT. It specifies CASSPLGLANTGELFF.

This clonotype has ten or more counts. V and J are TRBV24-1 and TRBJ2-5, with TRBD1 identical over 7 bases. The CDR3 loop spans 15 amino acids. Per the germline V gene, CDR1 is KGHDR and CDR2 is SFDVKD. V dropped 0 bases and J dropped 5; count of bases not matched to a gene: 5. CDR3 coding DNA: TGTGCCACCAGTGATTTGAGACAGGGTAGGGAGACCCAGTACTTC. Amino acids: CATSDLRQGRETQYF.

This clonotype was recorded at least ten times. This chain uses TRBV28 with TRBJ2-3; no firm D call. Germline lookup yields CDR1 MDHEN and CDR2 SYDVKM. The CDR3 is made up of 12 amino acids. Between the trimmed V and J ends, which lost 2 bases and 6 bases, there was a span of 6 bases. The CDR3 nucleotides read TGTGCCAGCAGTTTAACGGTGGATACGCAGTATTTT. Amino acids: CASSLTVDTQYF.